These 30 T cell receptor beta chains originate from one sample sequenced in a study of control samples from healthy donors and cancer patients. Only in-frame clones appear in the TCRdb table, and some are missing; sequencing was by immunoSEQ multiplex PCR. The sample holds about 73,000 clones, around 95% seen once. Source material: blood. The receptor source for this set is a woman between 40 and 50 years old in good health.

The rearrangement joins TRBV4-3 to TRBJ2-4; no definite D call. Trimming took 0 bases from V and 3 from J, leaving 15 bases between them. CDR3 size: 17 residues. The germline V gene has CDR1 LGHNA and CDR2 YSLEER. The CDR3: CASSQDRLWAGKNIQYF. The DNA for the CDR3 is TGCGCCAGCAGCCAAGATCGTCTCTGGGCAGGCAAAAACATTCAGTACTTC.

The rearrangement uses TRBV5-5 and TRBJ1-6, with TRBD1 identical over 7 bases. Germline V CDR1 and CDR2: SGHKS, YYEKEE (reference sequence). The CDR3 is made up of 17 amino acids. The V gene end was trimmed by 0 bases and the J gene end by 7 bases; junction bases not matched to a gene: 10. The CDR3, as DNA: TGTGCCAGCAGCTTGGACCCCAGGGGGGCCTCGAATTCACCCCTCCACTTT. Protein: CASSLDPRGASNSPLHF. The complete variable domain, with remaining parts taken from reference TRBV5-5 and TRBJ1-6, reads DAGVTQSPTHLIKTRGQQVTLRCSPISGHKSVSWYQQVLGQGPQFIFQYYEKEERGRGNFPDRFSARQFPNYSSELNVNALLLGDSALYLCASSLDPRGASNSPLHFGNGTRLTVT.

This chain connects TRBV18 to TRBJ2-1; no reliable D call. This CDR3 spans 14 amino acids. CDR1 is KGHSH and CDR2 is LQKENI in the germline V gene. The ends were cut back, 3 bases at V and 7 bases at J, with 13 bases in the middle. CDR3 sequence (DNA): TGTGCCAGCTCACCGGGAACGAGGTTAAATGAGCAGTTCTTC. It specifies CASSPGTRLNEQFF.

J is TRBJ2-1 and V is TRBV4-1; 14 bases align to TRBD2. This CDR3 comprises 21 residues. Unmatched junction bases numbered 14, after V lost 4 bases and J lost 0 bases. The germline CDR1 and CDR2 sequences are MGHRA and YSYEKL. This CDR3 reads CASSPSPGTSGGSRSYNEQFF. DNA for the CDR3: TGCGCCAGCAGCCCCAGTCCCGGGACTAGCGGGGGCTCACGCTCCTACAATGAGCAGTTCTTC.

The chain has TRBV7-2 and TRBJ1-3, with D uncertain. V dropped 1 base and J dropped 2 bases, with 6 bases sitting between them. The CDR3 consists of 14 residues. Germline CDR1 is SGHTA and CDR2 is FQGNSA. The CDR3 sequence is CASSLGVTGNTIYF. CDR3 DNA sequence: TGTGCCAGCAGCTTAGGGGTGACTGGAAACACCATATATTTT.

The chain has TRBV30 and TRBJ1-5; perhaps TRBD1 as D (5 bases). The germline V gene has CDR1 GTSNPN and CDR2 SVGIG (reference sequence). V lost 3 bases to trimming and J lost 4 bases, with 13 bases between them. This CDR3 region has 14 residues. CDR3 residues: CAWSRVARNQPQHF. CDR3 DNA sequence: TGTGCCTGGAGCAGGGTGGCGCGGAATCAGCCCCAGCATTTT.

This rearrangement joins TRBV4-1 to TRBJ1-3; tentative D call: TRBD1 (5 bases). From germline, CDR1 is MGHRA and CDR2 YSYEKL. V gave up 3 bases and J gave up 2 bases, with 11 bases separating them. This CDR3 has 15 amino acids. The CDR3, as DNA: TGCGCCAGCAGCCACCCTACGACAGCTGGAAACACCATATATTTT. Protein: CASSHPTTAGNTIYF.

DNA of the CDR3: TGTGCCGGAAGAGGGGGCGCCGGCTATGGCTACACCTTC. This encodes CAGRGGAGYGYTF. The rearrangement links TRBV10-3 to TRBJ1-2; 7 nucleotides line up with TRBD1. The CDR3 is made up of 13 amino acids. The junction had 10 bases not matched to a gene; V was cut back by 11 bases and J by 4 bases. From germline, CDR1 is ENHRY and CDR2 SYGVKD.

The CDR3 DNA reads as TGTGCCAGCCGACTAGCGGGAAACAATGAGCAGTTCTTC. Its protein product is CASRLAGNNEQFF. This sequence joins TRBV12-3 or TRBV12-4 and TRBJ2-1; 11 bases map to TRBD2. With V trimmed by 8 bases and J by 5 bases, 2 bases remained unmatched. The CDR3 is made up of 13 amino acids.

The CDR3 bases are TGTGCCAGCAGTTACTACAACTCACTTACAGGAAACACCATATATTTT. Its protein is CASSYYNSLTGNTIYF. The rearrangement uses TRBV6-2 or TRBV6-3 and TRBJ1-3; no definite D call. Deletions cut 1 base from V and 4 bases from J, with 14 bases between. CDR1 is MNHEY, CDR2 SVGEGT, per germline. CDR3 length: 16 residues.

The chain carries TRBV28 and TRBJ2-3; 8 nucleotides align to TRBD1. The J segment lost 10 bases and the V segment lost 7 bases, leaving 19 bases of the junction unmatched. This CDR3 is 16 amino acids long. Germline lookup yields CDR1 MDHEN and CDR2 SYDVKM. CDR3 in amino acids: CASTLSRTGIRYAQYF. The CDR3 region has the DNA TGTGCCAGCACCCTAAGTCGGACAGGGATAAGATACGCGCAGTATTTT.

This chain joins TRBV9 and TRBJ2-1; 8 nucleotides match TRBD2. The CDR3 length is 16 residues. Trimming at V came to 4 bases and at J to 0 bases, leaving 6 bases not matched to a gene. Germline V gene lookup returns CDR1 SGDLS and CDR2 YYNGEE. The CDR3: CASSPLAGRSYNEQFF. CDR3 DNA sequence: TGTGCCAGCAGCCCCCTAGCGGGCCGCTCCTACAATGAGCAGTTCTTC. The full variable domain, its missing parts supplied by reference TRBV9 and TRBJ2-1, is DSGVTQTPKHLITATGQRVTLRCSPRSGDLSVYWYQQSLDQGLQFLIQYYNGEERAKGNILERFSAQQFPDLHSELNLSSLELGDSALYFCASSPLAGRSYNEQFFGPGTRLTVL.

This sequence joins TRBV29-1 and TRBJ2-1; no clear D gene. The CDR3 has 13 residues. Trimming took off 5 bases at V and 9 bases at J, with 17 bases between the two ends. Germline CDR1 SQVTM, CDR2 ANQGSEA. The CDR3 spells CSVPIESTGEQFF. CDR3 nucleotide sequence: TGCAGCGTTCCTATAGAATCGACCGGTGAGCAGTTCTTC.

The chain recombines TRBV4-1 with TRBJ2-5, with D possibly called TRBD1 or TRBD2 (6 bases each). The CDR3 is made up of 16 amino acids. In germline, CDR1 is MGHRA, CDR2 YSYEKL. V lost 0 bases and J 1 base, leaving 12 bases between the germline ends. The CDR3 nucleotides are TGCGCCAGCAGCCAAGATCACCGGGGGCTCCAAGAGACCCAGTACTTC. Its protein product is CASSQDHRGLQETQYF.

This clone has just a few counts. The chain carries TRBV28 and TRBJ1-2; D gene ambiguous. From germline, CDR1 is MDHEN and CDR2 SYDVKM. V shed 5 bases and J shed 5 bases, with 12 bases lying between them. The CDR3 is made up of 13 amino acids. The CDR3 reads CASSRRPLYGYTF. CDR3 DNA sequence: TGTGCCAGCAGTCGCAGGCCTCTATATGGCTACACCTTC.

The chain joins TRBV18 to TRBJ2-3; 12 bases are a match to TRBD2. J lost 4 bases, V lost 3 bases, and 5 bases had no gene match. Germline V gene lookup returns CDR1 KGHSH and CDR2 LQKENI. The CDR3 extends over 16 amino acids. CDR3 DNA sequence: TGTGCCAGCTCACCCGCACTAGCGGGGGGTTCAGATACGCAGTATTTT. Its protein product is CASSPALAGGSDTQYF.

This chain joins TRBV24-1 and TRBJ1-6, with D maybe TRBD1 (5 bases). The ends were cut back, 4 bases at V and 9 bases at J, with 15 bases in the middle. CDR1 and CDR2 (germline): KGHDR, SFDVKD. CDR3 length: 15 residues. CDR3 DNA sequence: TGTGCCACCAGTGAGGGGACCTTGACGGCTTCACCCCTCCACTTT. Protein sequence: CATSEGTLTASPLHF.

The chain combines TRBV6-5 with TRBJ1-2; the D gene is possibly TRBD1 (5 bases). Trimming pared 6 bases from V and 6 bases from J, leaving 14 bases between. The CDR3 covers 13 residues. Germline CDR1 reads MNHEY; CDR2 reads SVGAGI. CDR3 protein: CASRRQGGDGYTF. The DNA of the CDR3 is TGTGCCAGCAGGAGGCAGGGAGGGGATGGCTACACCTTC.

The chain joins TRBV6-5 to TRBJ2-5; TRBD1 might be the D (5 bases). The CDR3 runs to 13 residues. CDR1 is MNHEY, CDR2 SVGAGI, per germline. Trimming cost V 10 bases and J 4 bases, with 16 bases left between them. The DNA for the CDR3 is TGTGCCACTGGGGCAGGGATTGGAGAGACCCAGTACTTC. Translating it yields CATGAGIGETQYF.

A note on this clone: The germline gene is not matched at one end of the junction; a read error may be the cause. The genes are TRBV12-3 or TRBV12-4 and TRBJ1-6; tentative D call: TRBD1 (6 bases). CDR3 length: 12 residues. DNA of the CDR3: TGTGCCCGCAGCCAACAGGGCGGACCCCTCCACTTT. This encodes CARSQQGGPLHF.

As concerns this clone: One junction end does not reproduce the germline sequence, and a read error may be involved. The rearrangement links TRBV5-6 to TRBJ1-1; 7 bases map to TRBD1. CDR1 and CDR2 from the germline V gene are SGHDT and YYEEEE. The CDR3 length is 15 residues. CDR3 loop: CASTLLGQRNTEAFF. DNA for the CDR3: TGTGCCAGCACCTTGCTGGGACAGAGGAACACTGAAGCTTTCTTT.

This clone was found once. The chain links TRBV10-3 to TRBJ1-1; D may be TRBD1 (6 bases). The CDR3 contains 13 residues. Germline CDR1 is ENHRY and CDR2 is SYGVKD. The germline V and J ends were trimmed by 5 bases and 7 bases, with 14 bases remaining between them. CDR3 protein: CAISTPGHYEAFF. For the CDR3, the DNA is TGTGCCATCAGTACGCCGGGACACTATGAAGCTTTCTTT.

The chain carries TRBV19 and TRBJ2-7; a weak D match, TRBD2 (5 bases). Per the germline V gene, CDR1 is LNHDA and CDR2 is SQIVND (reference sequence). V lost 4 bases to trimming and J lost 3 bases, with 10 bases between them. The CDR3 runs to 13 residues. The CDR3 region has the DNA TGTGCCAGTAGTACGGGGTCCGGCTACGAGCAGTACTTC. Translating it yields CASSTGSGYEQYF.

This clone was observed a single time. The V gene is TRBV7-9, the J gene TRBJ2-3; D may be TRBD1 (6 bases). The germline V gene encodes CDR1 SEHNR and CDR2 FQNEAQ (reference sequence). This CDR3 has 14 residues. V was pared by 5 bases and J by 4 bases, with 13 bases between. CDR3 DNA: TGTGCCAGCAGCACCTGGGGGCGCGCAGATACGCAGTATTTT. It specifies CASSTWGRADTQYF.

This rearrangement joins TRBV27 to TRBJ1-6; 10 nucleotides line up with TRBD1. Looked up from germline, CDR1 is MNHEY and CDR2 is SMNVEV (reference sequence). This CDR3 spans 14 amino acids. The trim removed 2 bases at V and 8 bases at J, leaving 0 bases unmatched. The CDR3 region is CASSLGTGDSPLHF. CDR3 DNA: TGTGCCAGCAGTTTAGGGACAGGGGATTCACCCCTCCACTTT.

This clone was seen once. CDR3 coding DNA: TGTGCCAGCAGCCAAGAGAGATTCGGGGTCAGTGAAGCTTTCTTT. Translating it yields CASSQERFGVSEAFF. The rearrangement joins TRBV14 to TRBJ1-1; D not certain. The V gene's germline CDR1 is SGHDN and CDR2 FVKESK. V was trimmed by 0 bases and J by 7 bases, leaving 15 bases between them. CDR3 length: 15 residues. Drawing the rest from reference TRBV14 and TRBJ1-1, the complete variable domain is EAGVTQFPSHSVIEKGQTVTLRCDPISGHDNLYWYRRVMGKEIKFLLHFVKESKQDESGMPNNRFLAERTGGTYSTLKVQPAELEDSGVYFCASSQERFGVSEAFFGQGTRLTVV.

CDR3 sequence: CASSSGDSPLHF. DNA for the CDR3: TGTGCCAGCAGCTCCGGGGATTCACCCCTCCACTTT. The chain joins TRBV11-3 to TRBJ1-6; D is unresolved. V lost 4 bases and J 8 bases, leaving 6 bases between the germline ends. This CDR3 has 12 residues. CDR1 is SGHNT and CDR2 is YENEEA in the germline V gene.

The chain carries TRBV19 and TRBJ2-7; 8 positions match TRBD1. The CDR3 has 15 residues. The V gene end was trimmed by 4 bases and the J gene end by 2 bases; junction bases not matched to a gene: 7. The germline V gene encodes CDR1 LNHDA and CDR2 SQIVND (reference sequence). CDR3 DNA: TGTGCCAGTAGTACCCGACAGGGGAATCCCTACGAGCAGTACTTC. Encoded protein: CASSTRQGNPYEQYF.

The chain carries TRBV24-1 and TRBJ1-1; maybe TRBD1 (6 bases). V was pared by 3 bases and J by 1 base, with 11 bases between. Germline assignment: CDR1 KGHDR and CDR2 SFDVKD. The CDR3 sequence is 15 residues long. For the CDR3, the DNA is TGTGCCACCAGTGATCGAGGGACACGGAACACTGAAGCTTTCTTT. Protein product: CATSDRGTRNTEAFF.

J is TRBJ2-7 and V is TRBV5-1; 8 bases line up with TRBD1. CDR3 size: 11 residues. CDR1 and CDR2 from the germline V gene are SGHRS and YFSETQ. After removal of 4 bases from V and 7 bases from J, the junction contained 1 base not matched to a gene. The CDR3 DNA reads TGCGCCAGCAGCAGACAGGGGGAGCAGTACTTC. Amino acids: CASSRQGEQYF.